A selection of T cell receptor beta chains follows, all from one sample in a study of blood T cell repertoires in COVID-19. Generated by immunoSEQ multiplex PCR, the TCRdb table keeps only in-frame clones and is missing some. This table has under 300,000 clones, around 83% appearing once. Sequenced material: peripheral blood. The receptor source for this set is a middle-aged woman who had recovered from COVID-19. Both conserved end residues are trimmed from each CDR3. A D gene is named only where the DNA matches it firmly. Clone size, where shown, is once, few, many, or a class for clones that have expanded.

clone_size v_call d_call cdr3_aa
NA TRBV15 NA ATSRDWQANYGYT
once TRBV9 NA ASSTRDINGYT
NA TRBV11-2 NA ASSSPVTQGGKGQY
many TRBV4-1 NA ASSQVLSTDTQY
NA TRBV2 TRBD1 ASSEQGAGGYT
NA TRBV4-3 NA ASSQDLGQGYSPLH
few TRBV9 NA ASSQNAGNTGELF
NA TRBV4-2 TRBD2 ASSQFSSGGFTDTQY
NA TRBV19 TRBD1 ASRQDRVNQPQH
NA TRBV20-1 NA SASLLNEQF
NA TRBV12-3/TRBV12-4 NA ASSFTPDEQF
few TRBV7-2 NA ASSPYGQETQY
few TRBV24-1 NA ATSERGGEKLF
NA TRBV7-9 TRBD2 ASSLAGGTGELF
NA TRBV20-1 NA SASSVSGNTIY
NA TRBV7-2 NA ASARGTTGANVLT
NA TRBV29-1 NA SVPIYNEQF
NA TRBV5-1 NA ASSLGAQNTEAF
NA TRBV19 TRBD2 ASSIVLAGYDTQY
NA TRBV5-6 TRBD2 ASSWGPSSGGFQETQY
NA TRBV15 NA ATSRDWGGEQF
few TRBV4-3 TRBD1 ASSQVTGTGSEKLF
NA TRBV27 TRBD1 ASSLSEGDREY
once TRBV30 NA AWSAGADTQY
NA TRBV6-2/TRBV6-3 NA ASSFPTRPIGEQF
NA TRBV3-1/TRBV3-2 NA ASSQGVRGSEAF
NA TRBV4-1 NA ASSQETRAETQY